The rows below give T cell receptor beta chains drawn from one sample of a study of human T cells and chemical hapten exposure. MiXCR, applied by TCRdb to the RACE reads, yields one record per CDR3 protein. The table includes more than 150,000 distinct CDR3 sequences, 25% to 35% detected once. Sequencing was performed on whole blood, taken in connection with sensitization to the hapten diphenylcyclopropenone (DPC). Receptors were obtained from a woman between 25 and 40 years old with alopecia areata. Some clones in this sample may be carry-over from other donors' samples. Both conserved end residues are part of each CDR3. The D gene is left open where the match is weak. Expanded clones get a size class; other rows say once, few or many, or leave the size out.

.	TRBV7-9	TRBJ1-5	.	CASSFFLQPQHF	TGTGCCAGCAGCTTTTTTTTGCAGCCCCAGCATTTT
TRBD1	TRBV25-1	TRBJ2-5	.	CASSAPRQGWETQYF	TGTGCCAGCAGTGCCCCCCGACAGGGTTGGGAGACCCAGTACTTC
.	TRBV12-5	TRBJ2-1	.	CASGLGTGNNEQFF	TGTGCTAGTGGTTTGGGGACGGGGAACAATGAGCAGTTCTTC
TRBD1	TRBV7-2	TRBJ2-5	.	CASSKPTQGAYQETQYF	TGTGCCAGCAGCAAACCAACACAGGGGGCGTATCAAGAGACCCAGTACTTC
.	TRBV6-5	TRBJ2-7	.	CASSSGGTDFYEQYF	TGTGCCAGCTCTAGCGGCGGGACAGATTTTTACGAGCAGTACTTC
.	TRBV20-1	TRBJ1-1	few	CSARDRFTEAFF	TGCAGTGCTAGGGACAGATTCACTGAAGCTTTCTTT
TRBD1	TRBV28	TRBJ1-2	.	CASSTGVYGYTF	TGTGCCAGCAGTACAGGGGTCTATGGCTACACCTTC
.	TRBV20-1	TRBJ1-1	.	CSALPPGNTEAFF	TGCAGTGCTCTCCCCCCGGGAAACACTGAAGCTTTCTTT
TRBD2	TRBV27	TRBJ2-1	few	CASSPRGLAVNEQFF	TGTGCCAGCAGTCCCCGGGGACTAGCAGTAAATGAGCAGTTCTTC
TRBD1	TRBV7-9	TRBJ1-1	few	CASSSRLDRGAEAFF	TGTGCCAGCAGCTCCCGACTGGACAGGGGCGCTGAAGCTTTCTTT
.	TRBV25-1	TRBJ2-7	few	CASSSGDFFSYEQYF	TGTGCCAGCAGTTCAGGGGATTTCTTCTCCTACGAGCAGTACTTC
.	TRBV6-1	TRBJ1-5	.	CASSGADSRNQPQHF	TGTGCCAGCAGTGGAGCGGACAGTCGAAATCAGCCCCAGCATTTT
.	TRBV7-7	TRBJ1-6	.	CASSFPMGPTNSPLHF	TGTGCCAGCAGCTTTCCTATGGGACCGACTAATTCACCCCTCCACTTT
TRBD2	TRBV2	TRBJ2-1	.	CASTGQAGVGWGNEQFF	TGTGCCAGCACAGGTCAAGCGGGAGTCGGTTGGGGCAATGAGCAGTTCTTC
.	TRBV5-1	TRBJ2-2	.	CASSLALQGNTGELFF	TGCGCCAGCAGCTTGGCCTTGCAGGGGAACACCGGGGAGCTGTTTTTT
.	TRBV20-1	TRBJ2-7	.	CSARGLFPDRSITDEQYF	TGCAGTGCTAGAGGTCTTTTCCCGGACCGCTCAATTACTGACGAGCAGTACTTC
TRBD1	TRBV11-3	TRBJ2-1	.	CASSIQGASYNEQFF	TGTGCCAGCAGCATCCAGGGGGCCTCCTACAATGAGCAGTTCTTC
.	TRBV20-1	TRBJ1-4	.	CSAKLLGAGEKLFF	TGCAGTGCTAAGCTGCTGGGGGCGGGTGAAAAACTGTTTTTT
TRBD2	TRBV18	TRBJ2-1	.	CASSPPLWTSGMGEQFF	TGTGCCAGCTCACCACCGCTGTGGACTAGCGGGATGGGTGAGCAGTTCTTC
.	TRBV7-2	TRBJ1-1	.	CASSLTAGEAFF	TGTGCCAGCAGCTTGACAGCAGGTGAAGCTTTCTTT
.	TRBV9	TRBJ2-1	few	CASSVAPSGLAYNEQFF	TGTGCCAGCAGCGTAGCTCCCTCCGGGCTAGCCTACAATGAGCAGTTCTTC
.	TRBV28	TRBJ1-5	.	CASNGVGQPQHF	TGTGCCAGCAATGGGGTTGGTCAGCCCCAGCATTTT
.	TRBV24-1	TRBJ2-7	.	CATSGSKQYF	TGTGCCACCAGTGGTAGCAAGCAGTACTTC
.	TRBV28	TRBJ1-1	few	CASSLNIRAFF	TGTGCCAGCAGCCTCAATATTAGGGCTTTCTTT
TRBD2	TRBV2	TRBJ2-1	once	CASSELGRVNEQFF	TGTGCCAGCAGTGAATTGGGGAGGGTCAATGAGCAGTTCTTC
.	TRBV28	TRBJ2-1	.	CATLSRLASIHEQFF	TGTGCCACCCTTTCCCGGCTAGCTTCAATTCATGAGCAGTTCTTC
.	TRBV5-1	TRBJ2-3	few	CASVRDGRTDTQYF	TGCGCCAGTGTAAGGGACGGACGCACAGATACGCAGTATTTT
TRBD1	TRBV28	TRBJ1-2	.	CASSKTLTGSFNYGYTF	TGTGCCAGCAGTAAAACTTTGACAGGGAGTTTCAACTATGGCTACACCTTC
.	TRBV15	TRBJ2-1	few	CATSRVTGEQFF	TGTGCCACCAGCAGAGTCACCGGAGAGCAGTTCTTC
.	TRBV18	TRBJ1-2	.	CASSLLQGDYGNTF	TGTGCCAGCTCACTACTTCAGGGAGACTATGGCAACACCTTC
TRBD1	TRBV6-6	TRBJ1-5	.	CASSSGTGGGGNQPQHF	TGTGCCAGCAGTTCCGGGACAGGGGGTGGCGGCAATCAGCCCCAGCATTTT
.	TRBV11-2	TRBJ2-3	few	CASSLDPDTQYF	TGTGCCAGCAGCTTAGATCCAGATACGCAGTATTTT
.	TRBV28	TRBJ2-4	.	CASSLPRGKNIQYF	TGTGCCAGCAGTTTACCACGGGGAAAAAACATTCAGTACTTC
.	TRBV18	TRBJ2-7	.	CASSPFRGSYEQYF	TGTGCCAGCTCACCATTTCGCGGATCCTACGAGCAGTACTTC
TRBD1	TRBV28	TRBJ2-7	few	CASRTGTGSYEQYF	TGTGCCAGCAGGACCGGGACAGGTTCCTACGAGCAGTACTTC
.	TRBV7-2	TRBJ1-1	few	CASSLAATDYTEAFF	TGTGCCAGCAGCTTAGCCGCGACGGACTACACTGAAGCTTTCTTT
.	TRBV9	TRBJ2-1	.	CASTQGGISIHEQFF	TGTGCCAGCACCCAGGGGGGTATTAGCATCCATGAGCAGTTCTTC
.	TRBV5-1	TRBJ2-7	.	CASSLASPLGKHYEQYF	TGCGCCAGCAGCTTGGCCTCCCCGTTGGGTAAGCACTACGAGCAGTACTTC
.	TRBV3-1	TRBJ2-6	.	CASSRESGANVLTF	TGTGCCAGCAGCCGGGAGTCTGGGGCCAACGTCCTGACTTTC
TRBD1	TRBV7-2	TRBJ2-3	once	CASSLIQGATDTQYF	TGTGCCAGCAGCTTAATCCAGGGGGCCACAGATACGCAGTATTTT
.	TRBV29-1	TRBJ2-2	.	CSVAFYANTGELFF	TGCAGCGTTGCCTTTTACGCGAACACCGGGGAGCTGTTTTTT
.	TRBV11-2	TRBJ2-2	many	CASSPPGGAGELFF	TGTGCCAGCAGCCCCCCAGGCGGGGCCGGGGAGCTGTTTTTT
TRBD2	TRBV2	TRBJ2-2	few	CASSGLASTGELFF	TGTGCCAGCAGCGGACTAGCCAGTACCGGGGAGCTGTTTTTT
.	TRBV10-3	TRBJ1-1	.	CAISEAQNTEAFF	TGTGCCATCAGTGAGGCCCAGAACACTGAAGCTTTCTTT
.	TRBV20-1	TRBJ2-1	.	CTPSRSGLYNEQFF	TGCACCCCATCTCGGTCGGGTTTGTACAATGAGCAGTTCTTC
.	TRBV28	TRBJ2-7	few	CASRRRLVDEQYF	TGTGCCAGCAGAAGAAGACTAGTTGATGAGCAGTACTTC
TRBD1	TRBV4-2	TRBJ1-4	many	CASSQETGANEKLFF	TGTGCCAGCAGCCAAGAAACAGGGGCTAATGAAAAACTGTTTTTT
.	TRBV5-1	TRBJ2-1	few	CASSLDNNNEQFF	TGCGCCAGCAGCTTGGACAACAACAATGAGCAGTTCTTC
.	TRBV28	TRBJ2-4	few	CASSLWTESSKNIQYF	TGTGCCAGCAGTTTATGGACAGAATCTTCCAAAAACATTCAGTACTTC
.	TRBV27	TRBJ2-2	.	CASSFADGTGELFF	TGTGCCAGCAGTTTCGCAGACGGCACCGGGGAGCTGTTTTTT
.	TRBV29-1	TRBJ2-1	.	CSVLPFGSRIYNEQFF	TGCAGCGTCCTCCCTTTTGGCAGCAGGATCTACAATGAGCAGTTCTTC
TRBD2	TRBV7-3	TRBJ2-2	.	CASSLGLATGELFF	TGTGCCAGCAGTTTAGGACTAGCCACCGGGGAGCTGTTTTTT
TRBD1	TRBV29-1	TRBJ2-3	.	CSAGQGSTDTQYF	TGCAGCGCCGGACAGGGGTCAACAGATACGCAGTATTTT
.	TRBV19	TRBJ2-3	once	CASSRTGGSRLAGETDTQYF	TGTGCCAGTAGCAGAACAGGGGGCTCGAGGCTAGCGGGTGAAACAGATACGCAGTATTTT